These T cell receptor beta chains were read from a single sample in a study of long-term antiretroviral therapy in people with HIV. Profiling relied on immunoSEQ multiplex PCR, and the TCRdb table lists in-frame clones only, not all of them. The data hold 35,000 to 40,000 clones, with roughly 82% observed a single time. The sample here was unsorted PBMCs, taken 0.3 years after starting antiretroviral therapy. The receptors come from a young man with HIV. Each CDR3 is given with its conserved first and last residue. D genes are given only for firm matches. Some rows have no size entry. The others give once, few or many, or a class for an expanded clone.

D gene,V gene,J gene,clone size,CDR3 protein,CDR3 DNA
TRBD2,TRBV30,TRBJ2-3,NA,CAWSLTSGRATDTQYF,TGTGCCTGGAGCCTTACTAGCGGGAGGGCCACAGATACGCAGTATTTT
NA,TRBV2,TRBJ2-5,NA,CASSGSTTTSQETQYF,TGTGCCAGCAGTGGTAGCACCACAACTTCACAAGAGACCCAGTACTTC
NA,TRBV4-1,TRBJ1-1,NA,CASSQWPMNTEAFF,TGCGCCAGCAGCCAATGGCCGATGAACACTGAAGCTTTCTTT
NA,TRBV27,TRBJ1-6,few,CASKYRGGLSPLHF,TGTGCCAGCAAATACCGAGGAGGGTTGTCACCCCTCCACTTT
NA,TRBV7-9,TRBJ2-5,NA,CASSSLEETQYF,TGTGCCAGCAGCTCCCTGGAAGAGACCCAGTACTTC
NA,TRBV6-6,TRBJ1-1,once,CASSDGYKNTEAFF,TGTGCCAGCAGTGACGGATATAAGAACACTGAAGCTTTCTTT
NA,TRBV30,TRBJ2-3,NA,CAWSPHEADTQYF,TGTGCCTGGAGTCCTCATGAGGCAGATACGCAGTATTTT
NA,TRBV4-2,TRBJ1-1,once,CASSQARRAEAFF,TGTGCCAGCAGCCAAGCCAGGAGGGCTGAAGCTTTCTTT
TRBD1,TRBV28,TRBJ1-2,NA,CASSLQGANGYTF,TGTGCCAGCAGTCTCCAGGGGGCGAATGGCTACACCTTC
TRBD2,TRBV18,TRBJ2-4,NA,CASSPLGGPKNIQYF,TGTGCCAGCTCCCCCTTGGGAGGGCCCAAAAACATTCAGTACTTC
NA,TRBV5-1,TRBJ2-5,NA,CASSLPGGETQYF,TGCGCCAGCAGCTTGCCAGGGGGGGAGACCCAGTACTTC
TRBD2,TRBV5-4,TRBJ2-2,NA,CASSLFSGSRSGELFF,TGTGCCAGCAGCTTGTTCAGCGGGAGTCGATCCGGGGAGCTGTTTTTT
TRBD1,TRBV4-1,TRBJ1-2,NA,CASSPGTGGRYGYTF,TGCGCCAGCAGCCCTGGGACAGGGGGCCGCTATGGCTACACCTTC
TRBD1,TRBV29-1,TRBJ2-7,NA,CSEYRGYEQYF,TGCAGCGAATACAGGGGCTACGAGCAGTACTTC
TRBD1,TRBV30,TRBJ2-1,NA,CAWRGQYNEQFF,TGTGCCTGGAGGGGACAGTACAATGAGCAGTTCTTC
TRBD2,TRBV6-1,TRBJ2-1,once,CASILAGGSYNEQFF,TGTGCCAGCATTCTAGCGGGAGGGTCCTACAATGAGCAGTTCTTC
NA,TRBV15,TRBJ2-7,NA,CATSRDHGHYEQYF,TGTGCCACCAGCAGAGATCACGGGCACTACGAGCAGTACTTC
TRBD1,TRBV27,TRBJ2-2,NA,CASSLRTGNTGELFF,TGTGCCAGCAGTTTAAGGACAGGGAACACCGGGGAGCTGTTTTTT
TRBD2,TRBV19,TRBJ2-7,NA,CASSEGLAGTSSYEQYF,TGTGCCAGTAGTGAGGGACTAGCGGGGACAAGCTCCTACGAGCAGTACTTC
TRBD2,TRBV9,TRBJ2-1,NA,CASSYHASGIYNEQFF,TGTGCCAGCAGCTATCACGCTAGCGGGATTTACAATGAGCAGTTCTTC
TRBD1,TRBV2,TRBJ1-1,NA,CASSARGPLAEAFF,TGTGCCAGCAGTGCCAGGGGGCCCTTAGCTGAAGCTTTCTTT
TRBD2,TRBV15,TRBJ2-5,NA,CATSTGLAGGPRETQYF,TGTGCCACCAGCACCGGACTAGCGGGGGGGCCGCGGGAGACCCAGTACTTC
TRBD1,TRBV11-2,TRBJ2-7,NA,CASREDGQGSHEQYF,TGTGCCAGCAGGGAAGATGGACAGGGCTCCCACGAGCAGTACTTC
NA,TRBV28,TRBJ2-1,NA,CASSSLLNEQFF,TGTGCCAGCAGTTCCCTCCTGAATGAGCAGTTCTTC
TRBD2,TRBV4-3,TRBJ2-2,NA,CASSQDGLGATGELFF,TGCGCCAGCAGCCAAGACGGACTAGGGGCTACCGGGGAGCTGTTTTTT
TRBD1,TRBV29-1,TRBJ2-2,NA,CSVDWDRGTPNTGELFF,TGCAGCGTTGATTGGGACAGGGGAACCCCGAACACCGGGGAGCTGTTTTTT
TRBD2,TRBV10-3,TRBJ2-1,NA,CAISEPGTSGNEQFF,TGTGCCATCAGTGAGCCCGGGACTAGCGGCAATGAGCAGTTCTTC
TRBD1,TRBV28,TRBJ2-5,NA,CASSPQLQGAQETQYF,TGTGCCAGCAGCCCTCAGCTGCAGGGGGCTCAAGAGACCCAGTACTTC
NA,TRBV13,TRBJ2-2,NA,CASSLGPRNTGELFF,TGTGCCAGCAGCTTAGGCCCCAGGAACACCGGGGAGCTGTTTTTT
NA,TRBV7-9,TRBJ2-7,NA,CASSFGAADYYEQYF,TGTGCCAGCAGCTTCGGGGCGGCAGATTACTACGAGCAGTACTTC
NA,TRBV11-2,TRBJ2-4,NA,CASSWEYGDIQYF,TGTGCCAGCAGCTGGGAGTATGGGGACATTCAGTACTTC
TRBD1,TRBV19,TRBJ1-5,NA,CASRNRRDRGLLYSNQPQHF,TGTGCCAGTCGCAACCGGCGGGACAGGGGCCTCCTATATAGCAATCAGCCCCAGCATTTT